Listed below are T cell receptor beta chains from one sample, sequenced in a study of T-cell reconstitution after alpha-beta-depleted transplantation in children. TCRdb redid the calling of the PCR reads with MiXCR, one entry per CDR3 protein. The sample lists 150,000 to 200,000 distinct CDR3 sequences; about 6.8% were seen once. The sample in question was PBMCs from the stem cell graft donor, obtained from the stem cell graft. The receptor set was obtained from a human donor who donated a stem cell graft to a child with Wiskott-Aldrich syndrome. Each CDR3 is given without its conserved first and last residue. Fields, in order: V gene, J gene, CDR3 protein.

v_call: TRBV20-1; j_call: TRBJ1-3; cdr3_aa: SALWRSSGNTIY
v_call: TRBV12-3/TRBV12-4; j_call: TRBJ1-2; cdr3_aa: ASTRTGPIGYT
v_call: TRBV24-1; j_call: TRBJ2-5; cdr3_aa: ATGPGSQETQY
v_call: TRBV5-1; j_call: TRBJ1-4; cdr3_aa: ASSLGQGPGEEKLF
v_call: TRBV12-3/TRBV12-4; j_call: TRBJ1-1; cdr3_aa: AVRGVGTEAF
v_call: TRBV12-3/TRBV12-4; j_call: TRBJ2-4; cdr3_aa: ASSLQMWGLAGAGNIQY
v_call: TRBV3-1; j_call: TRBJ2-1; cdr3_aa: ASSQRTGAYNEQF
v_call: TRBV7-7; j_call: TRBJ2-2; cdr3_aa: ASSPLGTGELF
v_call: TRBV30; j_call: TRBJ1-5; cdr3_aa: AWGQGDYQPQH
v_call: TRBV12-3/TRBV12-4; j_call: TRBJ1-1; cdr3_aa: ASIREWNTEAF
v_call: TRBV5-1; j_call: TRBJ2-1; cdr3_aa: ASGTTGSSYNEQF
v_call: TRBV3-1; j_call: TRBJ2-2; cdr3_aa: ASSQDTVHSPGLAGMNTGELF
v_call: TRBV7-2; j_call: TRBJ2-5; cdr3_aa: ASSRYRAQETQY
v_call: TRBV15; j_call: TRBJ2-1; cdr3_aa: ATSRDPSDGNEQF
v_call: TRBV10-3; j_call: TRBJ2-5; cdr3_aa: AISESAGLQETQY
v_call: TRBV20-1; j_call: TRBJ2-5; cdr3_aa: SALRQGGIETQY
v_call: TRBV28; j_call: TRBJ2-5; cdr3_aa: ASSLALGAEETQY
v_call: TRBV5-1; j_call: TRBJ1-2; cdr3_aa: ASSFPGPNYGYT
v_call: TRBV20-1; j_call: TRBJ2-7; cdr3_aa: SVKTRDYEQY
v_call: TRBV18; j_call: TRBJ2-5; cdr3_aa: ASSPWETQY
v_call: TRBV12-3/TRBV12-4; j_call: TRBJ2-2; cdr3_aa: ASSSTPGELF
v_call: TRBV12-3/TRBV12-4; j_call: TRBJ2-5; cdr3_aa: ASSFGPGPPN
v_call: TRBV30; j_call: TRBJ1-1; cdr3_aa: AWSRTGYEAF
v_call: TRBV20-1; j_call: TRBJ1-1; cdr3_aa: SARSPAQGAEAF
v_call: TRBV5-6; j_call: TRBJ2-1; cdr3_aa: ASSLRGLPGF
v_call: TRBV7-9; j_call: TRBJ2-5; cdr3_aa: ASSLAQSENQETQY
v_call: TRBV6-5; j_call: TRBJ1-5; cdr3_aa: ASSLPGVDQPQH
v_call: TRBV20-1; j_call: TRBJ2-1; cdr3_aa: SAREWTSGINNEQF
v_call: TRBV25-1; j_call: TRBJ2-1; cdr3_aa: ASSDPGQGLNNEQF
v_call: TRBV5-1; j_call: TRBJ2-4; cdr3_aa: ASSPRTGKNIQY
v_call: TRBV15; j_call: TRBJ2-1; cdr3_aa: ATSRDNDDRPF
v_call: TRBV20-1; j_call: TRBJ1-2; cdr3_aa: SARGGVEMYGYT
v_call: TRBV30; j_call: TRBJ2-2; cdr3_aa: AWSALVGRELF
v_call: TRBV5-1; j_call: TRBJ2-2; cdr3_aa: ASSLEAQDTGELF
v_call: TRBV13; j_call: TRBJ2-2; cdr3_aa: ASSSRRGQANTGELF
v_call: TRBV5-1; j_call: TRBJ1-1; cdr3_aa: ASSLRMNTEAF
v_call: TRBV4-3; j_call: TRBJ1-6; cdr3_aa: ASSQEWGRSSLAYNSPLH
v_call: TRBV29-1; j_call: TRBJ1-2; cdr3_aa: SADSGQGGGYGYT
v_call: TRBV4-3; j_call: TRBJ2-7; cdr3_aa: ASSQVWGGSYEQY
v_call: TRBV3-1; j_call: TRBJ1-1; cdr3_aa: ASSRIFPGTANTEAF
v_call: TRBV20-1; j_call: TRBJ2-2; cdr3_aa: SAKAGRSTGELF
v_call: TRBV7-9; j_call: TRBJ2-1; cdr3_aa: ASSFGLAGVLSEQF
v_call: TRBV5-1; j_call: TRBJ2-5; cdr3_aa: ASSPIEGETQY
v_call: TRBV10-3; j_call: TRBJ2-1; cdr3_aa: AIRGLSGNEQF
v_call: TRBV5-1; j_call: TRBJ1-1; cdr3_aa: ASSDYRGQTEAF